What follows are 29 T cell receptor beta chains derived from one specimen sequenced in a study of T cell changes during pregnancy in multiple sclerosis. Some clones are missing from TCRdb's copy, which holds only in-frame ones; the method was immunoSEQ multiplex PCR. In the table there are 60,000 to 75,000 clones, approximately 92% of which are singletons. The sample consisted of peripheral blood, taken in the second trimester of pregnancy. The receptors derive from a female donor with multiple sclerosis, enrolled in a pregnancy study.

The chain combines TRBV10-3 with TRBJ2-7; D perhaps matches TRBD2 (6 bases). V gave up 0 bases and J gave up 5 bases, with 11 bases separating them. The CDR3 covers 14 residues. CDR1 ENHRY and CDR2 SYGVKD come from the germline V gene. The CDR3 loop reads CAISESIGGDEQYF. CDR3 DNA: TGTGCCATCAGTGAGTCGATAGGAGGGGACGAGCAGTACTTC.

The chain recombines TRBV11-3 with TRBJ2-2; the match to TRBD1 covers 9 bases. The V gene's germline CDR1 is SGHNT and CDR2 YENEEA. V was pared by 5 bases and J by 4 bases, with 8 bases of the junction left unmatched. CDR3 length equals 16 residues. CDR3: CASSPRDRVATGELFF. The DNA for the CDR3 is TGTGCCAGCAGCCCCCGGGACAGGGTTGCCACCGGGGAGCTGTTTTTT. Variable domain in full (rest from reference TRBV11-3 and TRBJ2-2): EAGVVQSPRYKIIEKKQPVAFWCNPISGHNTLYWYLQNLGQGPELLIRYENEEAVDDSQLPKDRFSAERLKGVDSTLKIQPAELGDSAVYLCASSPRDRVATGELFFGEGSRLTVL.

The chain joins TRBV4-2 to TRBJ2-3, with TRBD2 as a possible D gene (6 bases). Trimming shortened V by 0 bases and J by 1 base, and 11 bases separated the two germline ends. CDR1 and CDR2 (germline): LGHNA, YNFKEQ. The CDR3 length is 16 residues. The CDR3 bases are TGTGCCAGCAGCCAAGATAATCCGGGGGGCACAGATACGCAGTATTTT. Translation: CASSQDNPGGTDTQYF.

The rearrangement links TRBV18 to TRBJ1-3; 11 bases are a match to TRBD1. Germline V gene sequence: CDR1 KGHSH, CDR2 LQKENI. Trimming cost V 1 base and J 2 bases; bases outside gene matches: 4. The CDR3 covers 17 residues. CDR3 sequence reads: CASSPQAGQGAGNTIYF. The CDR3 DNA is TGTGCCAGCTCACCACAGGCGGGACAGGGGGCTGGAAACACCATATATTTT.

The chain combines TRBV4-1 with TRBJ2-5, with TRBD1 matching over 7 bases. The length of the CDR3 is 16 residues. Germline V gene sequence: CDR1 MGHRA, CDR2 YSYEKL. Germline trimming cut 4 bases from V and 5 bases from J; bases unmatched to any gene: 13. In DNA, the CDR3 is TGCGCCAGCAGCCCATTTAGGGACAGACTCCAGGAGACCCAGTACTTC. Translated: CASSPFRDRLQETQYF.

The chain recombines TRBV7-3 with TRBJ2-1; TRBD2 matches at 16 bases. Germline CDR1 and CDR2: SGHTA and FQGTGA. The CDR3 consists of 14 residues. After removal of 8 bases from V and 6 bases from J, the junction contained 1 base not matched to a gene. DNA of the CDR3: TGTGCCAGCGGGACTAGCGGGAGGGGCAATGAGCAGTTCTTC. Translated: CASGTSGRGNEQFF.

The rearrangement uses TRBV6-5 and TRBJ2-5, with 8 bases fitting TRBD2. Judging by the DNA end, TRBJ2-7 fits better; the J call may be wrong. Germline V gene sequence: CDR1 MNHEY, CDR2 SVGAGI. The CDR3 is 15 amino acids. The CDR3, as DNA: TGTGCCAGCAGTTCCCGGGGAGCGGGAGTTTACGAGCAGTACTTC. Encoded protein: CASSSRGAGVYEQYF.

For the CDR3, the DNA is TGTGCCAGCAGTTACACAGGGATGAACACTGAAGCTTTCTTT. It yields the protein CASSYTGMNTEAFF. The V and J genes are TRBV6-5 and TRBJ1-1; tentatively, D is TRBD1 (6 bases). Germline loops: CDR1 MNHEY, CDR2 SVGAGI. V lost 2 bases, J lost 0 bases, and 7 bases lay in between. The CDR3 length is 14 residues.

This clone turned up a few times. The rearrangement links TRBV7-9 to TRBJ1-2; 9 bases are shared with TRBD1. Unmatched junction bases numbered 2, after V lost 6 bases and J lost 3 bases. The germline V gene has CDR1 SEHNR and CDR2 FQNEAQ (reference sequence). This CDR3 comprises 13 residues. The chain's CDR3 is CASSRQGDYGYTF. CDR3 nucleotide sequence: TGTGCCAGCAGTCGACAGGGGGACTATGGCTACACCTTC.

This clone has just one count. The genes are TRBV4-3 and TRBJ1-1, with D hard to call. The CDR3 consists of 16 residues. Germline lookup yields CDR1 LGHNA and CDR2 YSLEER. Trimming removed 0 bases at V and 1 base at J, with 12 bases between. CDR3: CASSQELGKGNTEAFF. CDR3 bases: TGCGCCAGCAGCCAAGAGCTCGGGAAGGGGAACACTGAAGCTTTCTTT.

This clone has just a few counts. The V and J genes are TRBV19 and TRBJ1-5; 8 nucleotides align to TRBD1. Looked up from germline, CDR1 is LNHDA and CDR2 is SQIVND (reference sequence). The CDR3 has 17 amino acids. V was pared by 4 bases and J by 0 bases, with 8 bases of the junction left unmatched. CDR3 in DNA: TGTGCCAGTAGTAGGGACAGGCCCAACTATAGCAATCAGCCCCAGCATTTT. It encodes CASSRDRPNYSNQPQHF.

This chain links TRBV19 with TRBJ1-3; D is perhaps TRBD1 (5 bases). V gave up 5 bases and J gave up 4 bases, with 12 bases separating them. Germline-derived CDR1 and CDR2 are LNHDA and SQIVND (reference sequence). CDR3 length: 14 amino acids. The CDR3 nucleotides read TGTGCCAGTAGTCGCGGGACTTTGGGAAACACCATATATTTT. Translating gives CASSRGTLGNTIYF.

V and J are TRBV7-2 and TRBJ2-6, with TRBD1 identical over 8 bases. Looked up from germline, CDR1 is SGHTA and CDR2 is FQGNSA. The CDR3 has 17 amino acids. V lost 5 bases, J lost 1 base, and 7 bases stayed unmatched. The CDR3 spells CASSIRTGQSGANVLTF. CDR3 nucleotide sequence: TGTGCCAGCAGCATACGGACAGGGCAGTCTGGGGCCAACGTCCTGACTTTC.

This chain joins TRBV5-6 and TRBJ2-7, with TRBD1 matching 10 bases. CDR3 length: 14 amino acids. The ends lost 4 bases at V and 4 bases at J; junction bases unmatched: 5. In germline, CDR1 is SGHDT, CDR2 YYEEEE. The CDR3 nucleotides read TGTGCCAGCAGCCACGACAGGGGGCAATACGAGCAGTACTTC. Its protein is CASSHDRGQYEQYF.

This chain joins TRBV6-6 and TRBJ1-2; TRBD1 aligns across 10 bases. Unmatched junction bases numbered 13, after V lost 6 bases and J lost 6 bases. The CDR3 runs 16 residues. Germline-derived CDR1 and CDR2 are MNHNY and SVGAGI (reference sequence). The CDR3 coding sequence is TGTGCCAGCAGGTTGACAGGGGGCTTTGTTTCGGATGGCTACACCTTC. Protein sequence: CASRLTGGFVSDGYTF.

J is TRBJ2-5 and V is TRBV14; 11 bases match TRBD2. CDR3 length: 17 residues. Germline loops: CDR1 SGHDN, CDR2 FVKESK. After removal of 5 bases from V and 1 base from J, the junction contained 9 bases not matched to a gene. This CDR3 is CASSETRLAGFQETQYF. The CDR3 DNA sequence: TGTGCCAGCAGCGAGACCAGACTAGCGGGATTCCAAGAGACCCAGTACTTC. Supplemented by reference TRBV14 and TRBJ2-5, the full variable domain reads EAGVTQFPSHSVIEKGQTVTLRCDPISGHDNLYWYRRVMGKEIKFLLHFVKESKQDESGMPNNRFLAERTGGTYSTLKVQPAELEDSGVYFCASSETRLAGFQETQYFGPGTRLLVL.

Here the CDR3 reads CASSALAKVGAGANEKLFF. CDR3 nucleotides: TGTGCCAGCAGCGCTTTGGCCAAAGTGGGGGCTGGGGCTAATGAAAAACTGTTTTTT. V usage is TRBV9 and J usage is TRBJ1-4; perhaps TRBD1 as D (6 bases). V was shortened by 3 bases and J by 3 bases, with 24 bases between the two germline ends. From germline, CDR1 is SGDLS and CDR2 YYNGEE. The CDR3 extends over 19 amino acids.

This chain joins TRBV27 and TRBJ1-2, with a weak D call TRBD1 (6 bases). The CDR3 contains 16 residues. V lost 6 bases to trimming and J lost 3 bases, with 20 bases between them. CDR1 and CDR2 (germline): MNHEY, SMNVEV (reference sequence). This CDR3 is CASSQGLPQDYYGYTF. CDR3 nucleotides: TGTGCCAGCAGCCAGGGGTTACCCCAGGACTACTATGGCTACACCTTC.

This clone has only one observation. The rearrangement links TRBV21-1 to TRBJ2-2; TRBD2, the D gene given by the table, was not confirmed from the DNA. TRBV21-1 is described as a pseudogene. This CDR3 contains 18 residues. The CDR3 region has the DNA TGTGCCAGCAGCCCACGAAAGGGAGGGGGGCTTAACACCGGGGAGCTGTTTTTT. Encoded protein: CASSPRKGGGLNTGELFF.

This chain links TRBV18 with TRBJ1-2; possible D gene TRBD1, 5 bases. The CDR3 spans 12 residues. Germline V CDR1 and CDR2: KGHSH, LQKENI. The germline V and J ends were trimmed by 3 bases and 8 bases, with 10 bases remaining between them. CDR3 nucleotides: TGTGCCAGCTCACCTAGGGGCGACGGCTACACCTTC. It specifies CASSPRGDGYTF.

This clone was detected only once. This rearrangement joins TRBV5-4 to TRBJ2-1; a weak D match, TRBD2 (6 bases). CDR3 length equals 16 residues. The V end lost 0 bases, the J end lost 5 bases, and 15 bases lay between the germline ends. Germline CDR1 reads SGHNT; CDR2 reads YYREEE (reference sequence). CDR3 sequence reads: CASSLALASAHNEQFF. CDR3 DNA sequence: TGTGCCAGCAGCTTGGCCCTGGCTAGCGCTCACAATGAGCAGTTCTTC.

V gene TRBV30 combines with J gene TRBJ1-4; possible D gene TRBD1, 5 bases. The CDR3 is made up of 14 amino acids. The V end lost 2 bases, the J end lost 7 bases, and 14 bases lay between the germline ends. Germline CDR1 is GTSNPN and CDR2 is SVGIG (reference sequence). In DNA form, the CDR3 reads TGTGCCTGGAGTTTTTTAGGGGTGGGTGAAAAACTGTTTTTT. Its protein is CAWSFLGVGEKLFF.

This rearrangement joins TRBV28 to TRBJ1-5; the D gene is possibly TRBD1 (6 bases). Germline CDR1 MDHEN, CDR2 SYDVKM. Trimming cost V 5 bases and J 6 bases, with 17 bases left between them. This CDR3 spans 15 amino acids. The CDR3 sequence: CASSPSQGSSQPQHF. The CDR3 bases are TGTGCCAGCAGTCCTTCTCAGGGGTCATCTCAGCCCCAGCATTTT.

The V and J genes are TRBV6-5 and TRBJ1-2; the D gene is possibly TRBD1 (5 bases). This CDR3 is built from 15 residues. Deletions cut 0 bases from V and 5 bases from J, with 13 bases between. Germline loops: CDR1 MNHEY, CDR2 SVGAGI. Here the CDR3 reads CASSYSTGLAYGYTF. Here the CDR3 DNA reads TGTGCCAGCAGTTACTCGACGGGACTCGCGTATGGCTACACCTTC.

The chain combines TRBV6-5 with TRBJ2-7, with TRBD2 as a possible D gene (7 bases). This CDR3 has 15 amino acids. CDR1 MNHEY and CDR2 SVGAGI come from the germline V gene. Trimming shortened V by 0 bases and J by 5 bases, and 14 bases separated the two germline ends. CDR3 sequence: CASSYSGGGPDEQYF. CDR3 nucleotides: TGTGCCAGCAGTTACTCAGGGGGAGGGCCGGACGAGCAGTACTTC.

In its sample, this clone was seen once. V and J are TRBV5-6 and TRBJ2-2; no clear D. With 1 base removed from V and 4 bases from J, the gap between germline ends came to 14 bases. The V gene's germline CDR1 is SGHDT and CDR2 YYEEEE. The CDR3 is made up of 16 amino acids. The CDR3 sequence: CASSLSQRLGTGELFF. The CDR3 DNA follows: TGTGCCAGCAGCTTGTCTCAGAGGCTGGGCACCGGGGAGCTGTTTTTT.

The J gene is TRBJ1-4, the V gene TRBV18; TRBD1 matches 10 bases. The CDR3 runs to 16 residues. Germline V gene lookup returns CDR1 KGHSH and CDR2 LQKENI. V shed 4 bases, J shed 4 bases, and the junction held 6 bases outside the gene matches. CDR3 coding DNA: TGTGCCAGCTCACACACGGACAGGGGGAATAATGAAAAACTGTTTTTT. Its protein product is CASSHTDRGNNEKLFF.

Here the CDR3 reads CASRGDRDKAQHF. In DNA, the CDR3 is TGTGCCAGCAGGGGGGACAGGGACAAGGCCCAGCATTTT. The rearrangement joins TRBV2 to TRBJ1-5; 9 positions agree with TRBD1. The CDR3 spans 13 residues. CDR1 is SNHLY and CDR2 is FYNNEI in the germline V gene. The junction had 8 bases not matched to a gene; V was cut back by 6 bases and J by 11 bases. The entire variable domain, with the rest obtained from reference TRBV2 and TRBJ1-5, is as follows: EPEVTQTPSHQVTQMGQEVILRCVPISNHLYFYWYRQILGQKVEFLVSFYNNEISEKSEIFDDQFSVERPDGSNFTLKIRSTKLEDSAMYFCASRGDRDKAQHFGDGTRLSIL.

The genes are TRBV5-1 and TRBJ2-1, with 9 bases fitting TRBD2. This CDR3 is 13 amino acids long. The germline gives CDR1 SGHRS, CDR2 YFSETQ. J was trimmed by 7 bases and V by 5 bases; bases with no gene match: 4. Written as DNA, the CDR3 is TGCGCCAGCAGGTTAGCGGGGGTGAATGAGCAGTTCTTC. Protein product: CASRLAGVNEQFF. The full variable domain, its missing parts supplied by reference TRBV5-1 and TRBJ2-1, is KAGVTQTPRYLIKTRGQQVTLSCSPISGHRSVSWYQQTPGQGLQFLFEYFSETQRNKGNFPGRFSGRQFSNSRSEMNVSTLELGDSALYLCASRLAGVNEQFFGPGTRLTVL.